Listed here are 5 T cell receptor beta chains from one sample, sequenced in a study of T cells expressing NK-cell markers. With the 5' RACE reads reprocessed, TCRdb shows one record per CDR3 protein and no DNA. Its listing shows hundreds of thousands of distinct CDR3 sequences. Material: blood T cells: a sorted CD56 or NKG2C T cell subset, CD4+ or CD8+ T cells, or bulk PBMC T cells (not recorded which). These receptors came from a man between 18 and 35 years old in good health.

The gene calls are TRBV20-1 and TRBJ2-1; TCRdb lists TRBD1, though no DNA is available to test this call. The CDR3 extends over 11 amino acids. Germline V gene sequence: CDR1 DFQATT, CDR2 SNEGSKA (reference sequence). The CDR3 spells CSAPRYGEQFF.

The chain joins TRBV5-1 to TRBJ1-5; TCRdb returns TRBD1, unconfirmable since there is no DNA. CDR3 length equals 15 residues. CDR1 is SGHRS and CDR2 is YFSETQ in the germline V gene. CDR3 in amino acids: CASSFDGRGGDPQHF. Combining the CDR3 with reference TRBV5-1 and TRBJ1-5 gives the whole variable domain KAGVTQTPRYLIKTRGQQVTLSCSPISGHRSVSWYQQTPGQGLQFLFEYFSETQRNKGNFPGRFSGRQFSNSRSEMNVSTLELGDSALYLCASSFDGRGGDPQHFGDGTRLSIL.

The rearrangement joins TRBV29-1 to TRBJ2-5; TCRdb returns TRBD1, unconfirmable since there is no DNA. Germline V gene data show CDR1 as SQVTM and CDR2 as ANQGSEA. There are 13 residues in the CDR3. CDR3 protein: CSGTGSPLETQYF.

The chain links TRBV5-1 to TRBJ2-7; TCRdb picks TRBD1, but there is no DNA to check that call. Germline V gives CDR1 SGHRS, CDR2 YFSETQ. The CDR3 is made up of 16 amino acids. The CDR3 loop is CASSPSGRTLSYEQYF.

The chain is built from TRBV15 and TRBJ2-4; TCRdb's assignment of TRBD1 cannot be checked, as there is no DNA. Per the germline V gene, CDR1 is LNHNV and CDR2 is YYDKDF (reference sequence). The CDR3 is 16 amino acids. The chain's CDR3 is CATSRDLQGSQNIQYF.